This T cell receptor beta chain is drawn from a study of T cell repertoires in cytomegalovirus infection. CDR1 and CDR2 from the germline V gene are SGHAT and FQDESV (reference sequence). With 4 bases removed from V and 3 bases from J, the gap between germline ends came to 10 bases. The CDR3 covers 13 residues. TCRdb reanalysed the reads using MiXCR and keeps one entry per CDR3 protein. This sample yields about 180,000 distinct CDR3 sequences, of which approximately 15% are seen a single time; approximately 30% belongs to the top ten. The chain is built from TRBV11-1 and TRBJ2-7, with D possibly TRBD2 on 6 matching bases. The clonotype comes from a human donor in good health (CMV status not recorded). Some clones in this sample may be carry-over from other donors' samples. The sequencing input was PBMCs. The CDR3 DNA follows: TGTGCCAGCAGCTACGGGGGACTCTACGAGCAGTACTTC. Translating it yields CASSYGGLYEQYF.